This T cell receptor (beta chain) originates from a study of blood T cell repertoires in COVID-19 (dated by TCRdb to 2019 to 2021). The study in broad terms: Collaborator samples came from the United States, Italy and Spain and covered acute and convalescent phases of COVID-19. The prospective study material was composed of cDNA or gDNA derived from T cells, B-cell-depleted T cells, or PBMCs. The dataset comprised deeply sampled blood TCRbeta repertoires from subjects exposed to, actively infected with, or recovered from COVID-19. The repertoires were released in a freely available public database meant as a resource for research on the immune response to SARS-CoV-2. The samples were drawn from two sources: the first 160 participants of the ongoing ImmuneRACE study, and fewer than 1,500 subjects contributed by 6 global collaborators. A de-identified subject ID, COVID-19 status, age in years and sex were almost always included in the sample metadata. Where available, HLA class I and class II types were obtained from metadata supplied by the sample provider rather than from assay-based typing. The paper as a whole reports these results and caveats: The quantity of clinical and demographic metadata differed by source and by participant and was supplied without curation.

Concerning this clone itself: The antigen it recognizes is unknown. Base qualities are not provided; no much larger clone lies one nucleotide away.

Reading from cysteine to phenylalanine, the CDR3 counts 15 amino acids. Of the read, only the CDR3 DNA is kept; its 45 bases are in frame from base 1. V and J are truncated by 5 bases and 3 bases respectively, leaving an intervening sequence of 13 bases. CDR1 and CDR2 were assigned from the germline V gene (reference sequence) as LGHDT and YNNKEL. Each collaborating institution followed its own protocols to collect whole blood in K2EDTA tubes. For TCRbeta analysis, collaborators shipped samples in one of three forms: frozen whole blood, isolated PBMCs, or DNA extracted from either of those sample types. TCRbeta CDR3 regions were amplified from genomic DNA using the immunoSEQ Assay, a bias-controlled multiplex PCR. The study's own analysis went as follows. The number of nucleated cells in each sample was estimated from the amplification of reference gene primers within the assay. To quantify the absolute abundance of each unique TCRbeta CDR3 rearrangement, sequence reads were collapsed and filtered. For each sample, productive Simpson clonality was calculated by taking the square root of Simpson's diversity index across productive rearrangements. The table was pulled from immuneACCESS by TCRdb, which kept in-frame rearrangements only. Such tables lose some clones; where checked, under half of the loss comes from unresolved V genes, and the rest has no known cause. V and J calls and clone size are given by that table; D and trimming were obtained from the DNA. This sample has under 300,000 clones in its table, and more than 80% of those were observed once. Roughly 3.6% of the sample belongs to the ten largest clones.

The chain links TRBV3-1 (or the pseudogene TRBV3-2) with TRBJ1-4; a tentative D match to TRBD1 spans 5 bases. Specimen: peripheral blood. This TCR was sampled from a woman in her thirties or forties with acute or convalescent COVID-19. The CDR3 protein is CASSASQGPNEKLFF. Read as DNA, the sequence is TGTGCCAGCAGCGCGTCTCAGGGCCCTAATGAAAAACTGTTTTTT.